A selection of T cell receptor beta chains follows, all from one sample in a study of T cells in Graves' hyperthyroidism and ophthalmopathy. TCRdb recomputed calls from the multiplex PCR reads with MiXCR, one row per CDR3 protein. Of 300,000 to 400,000 distinct CDR3 sequences in the sample, around a fifth are singletons; the top ten hold roughly 52%. Sequences were obtained from blood. The source of these receptors is a woman between 45 and 60 years old with Graves' hyperthyroidism. CDR3s leave out the opening cysteine and the closing phenylalanine or tryptophan.

>TRBV5-1|TRBJ1-6
ASSLSDREGSPLH
>TRBV9|TRBJ1-3
ASSAQRDGNTIY
>TRBV29-1|TRBJ1-6
SVRGAGGNNSPLH
>TRBV20-1|TRBJ2-3
SATRSSGSTDTQY
>TRBV29-1|TRBJ2-7
SAAPAGAHEQY
>TRBV20-1|TRBJ2-5
SARRGTRGETQY
>TRBV13|TRBJ2-7
ASSLAGQGLREQY
>TRBV7-9|TRBJ1-5
ASSFGTGGNQPQH
>TRBV29-1|TRBJ2-6
SVKSSGANVLT
>TRBV12-3/TRBV12-4|TRBJ2-1
ASSRLAGGRNEQF
>TRBV7-2|TRBJ2-7
ASSLGGQGGHEQY
>TRBV28|TRBJ1-1
ASSFKEEAF
>TRBV19|TRBJ2-2
ASSTTFTPGQADGRELF
>TRBV2|TRBJ2-7
ASSYGPGDEQY
>TRBV2|TRBJ2-7
ASREGLADSYEQY
>TRBV20-1|TRBJ1-2
SASDRDHGYT
>TRBV24-1|TRBJ2-1
ATSDPSGSPYNEQF
>TRBV28|TRBJ2-1
ASSLIGGGPGGQF
>TRBV14|TRBJ1-1
ASSLKMNTEAF
>TRBV6-5|TRBJ2-1
ASSYSNGPLTYNEQF
>TRBV5-6|TRBJ1-2
ASSLNTGDGYT
>TRBV20-1|TRBJ2-3
SAPGLTTDTQY
>TRBV7-2|TRBJ2-7
ASSFLRGAPYEQY
>TRBV7-3|TRBJ1-1
ASSWDRETEAF
>TRBV11-3|NA
ASSLGGRENEQF
>TRBV15|TRBJ1-5
ATSISTGWAQH